This TCR beta chain was recorded in a study of T cell changes during pregnancy in multiple sclerosis. Trimming at V came to 4 bases and at J to 3 bases, leaving 6 bases not matched to a gene. The CDR3 runs to 13 residues. Germline loops: CDR1 SQVTM, CDR2 ANQGSEA. The repertoire was sequenced with immunoSEQ multiplex PCR; TCRdb's copy has only in-frame clones and lacks some. The sample has approximately 49,000 clones, 90% seen once; the top ten hold under 6.5%. The sample here was peripheral blood, taken after pregnancy. The source of this sequence is a female donor in good health, enrolled as a control in a pregnancy study. The chain recombines TRBV29-1 with TRBJ2-7; TRBD2 matches 7 bases. In DNA, the CDR3 is TGCAGCGTTGGGGAGGGAGCGGGCTACGAGCAGTACTTC. It translates to CSVGEGAGYEQYF.